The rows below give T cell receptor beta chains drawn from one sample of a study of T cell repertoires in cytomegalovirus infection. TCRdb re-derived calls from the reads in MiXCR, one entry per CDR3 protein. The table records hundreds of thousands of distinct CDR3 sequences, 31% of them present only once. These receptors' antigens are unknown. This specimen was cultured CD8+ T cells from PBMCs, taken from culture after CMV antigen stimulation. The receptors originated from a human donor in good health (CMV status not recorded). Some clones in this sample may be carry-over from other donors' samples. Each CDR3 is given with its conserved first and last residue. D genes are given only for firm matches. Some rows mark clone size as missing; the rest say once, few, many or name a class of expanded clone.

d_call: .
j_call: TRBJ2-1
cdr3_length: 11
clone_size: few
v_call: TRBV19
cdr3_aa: CASSSERSKFF
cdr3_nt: TGTGCCAGTAGTAGCGAGCGTTCCAAGTTCTTC

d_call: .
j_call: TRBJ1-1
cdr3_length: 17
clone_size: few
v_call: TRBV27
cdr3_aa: CASSPRVPPREDTEAFF
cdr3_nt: TGTGCCAGCAGTCCTAGGGTACCCCCAAGGGAGGACACTGAAGCTTTCTTT

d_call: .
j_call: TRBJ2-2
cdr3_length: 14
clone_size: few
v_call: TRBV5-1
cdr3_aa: CASSPDGGAGELFF
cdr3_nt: TGCGCCAGCAGCCCGGACGGCGGGGCCGGGGAGCTGTTTTTT

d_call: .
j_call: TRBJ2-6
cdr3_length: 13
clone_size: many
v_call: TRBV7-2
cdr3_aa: CAVQSSGANVLTF
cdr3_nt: TGTGCCGTCCAGTCCTCTGGGGCCAACGTCCTGACTTTC

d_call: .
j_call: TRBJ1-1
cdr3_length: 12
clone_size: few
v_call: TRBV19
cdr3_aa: CASSIGAHEAFF
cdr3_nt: TGTGCCAGTAGTATAGGGGCCCATGAAGCTTTCTTT

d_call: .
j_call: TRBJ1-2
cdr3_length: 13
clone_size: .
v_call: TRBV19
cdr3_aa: CTSSPDPFYGYTF
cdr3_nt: TGTACCAGTAGTCCGGATCCCTTCTATGGCTACACCTTC

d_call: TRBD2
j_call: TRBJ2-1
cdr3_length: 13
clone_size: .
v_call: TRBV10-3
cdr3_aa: CAIAGTNYNEQFF
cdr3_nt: TGTGCCATCGCTGGGACTAACTACAATGAGCAGTTCTTC

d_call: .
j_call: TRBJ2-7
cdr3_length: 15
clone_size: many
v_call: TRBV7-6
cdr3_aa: CASSFRGGDSYEQYF
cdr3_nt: TGTGCCAGCAGCTTCAGGGGAGGCGACTCCTACGAGCAGTACTTC

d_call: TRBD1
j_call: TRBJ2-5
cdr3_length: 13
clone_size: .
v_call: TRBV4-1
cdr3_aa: CASSEDRGWVQYF
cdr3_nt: TGCGCCAGCAGCGAAGACAGGGGTTGGGTCCAGTACTTC

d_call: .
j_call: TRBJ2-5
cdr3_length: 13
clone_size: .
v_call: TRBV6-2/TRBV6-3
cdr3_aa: CASSYIRKETQYF
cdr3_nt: TGTGCCAGCAGTTACATTCGTAAGGAGACCCAGTACTTC

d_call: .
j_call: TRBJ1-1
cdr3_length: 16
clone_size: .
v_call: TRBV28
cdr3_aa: CASSFSTLWEETEAFF
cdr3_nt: TGTGCCAGCAGTTTTTCCACTCTCTGGGAGGAGACTGAAGCTTTCTTT

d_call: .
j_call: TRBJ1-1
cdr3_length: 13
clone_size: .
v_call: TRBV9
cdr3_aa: CASSAGTSSDAFF
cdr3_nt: TGTGCCAGCAGCGCCGGGACCTCATCGGATGCTTTCTTT

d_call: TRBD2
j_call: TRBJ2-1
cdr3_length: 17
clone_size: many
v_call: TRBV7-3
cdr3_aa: CASSLTPGLAAYNEQFF
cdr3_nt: TGTGCCAGCAGCTTAACCCCGGGGCTAGCGGCCTACAATGAGCAGTTCTTC

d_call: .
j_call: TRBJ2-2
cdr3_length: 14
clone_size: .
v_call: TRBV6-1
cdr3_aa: CASSYAGHTGELFF
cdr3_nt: TGTGCCAGCAGTTACGCAGGGCACACCGGGGAGCTGTTTTTT

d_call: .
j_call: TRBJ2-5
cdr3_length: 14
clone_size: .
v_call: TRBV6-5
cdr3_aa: CASSKGLRGETQYF
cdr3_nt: TGTGCCAGCAGTAAGGGACTTCGGGGGGAGACCCAGTACTTC

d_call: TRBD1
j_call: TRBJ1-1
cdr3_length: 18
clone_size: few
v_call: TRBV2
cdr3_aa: CASSEPGGTSGMGTEAFF
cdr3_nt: TGTGCCAGCAGTGAGCCAGGGGGTACTTCGGGGATGGGCACTGAAGCTTTCTTT

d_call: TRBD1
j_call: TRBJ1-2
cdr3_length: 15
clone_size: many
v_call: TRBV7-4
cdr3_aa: CASSLRQGGDYGYTF
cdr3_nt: TGTGCCAGCAGCCTACGGCAGGGGGGCGACTATGGCTACACCTTC

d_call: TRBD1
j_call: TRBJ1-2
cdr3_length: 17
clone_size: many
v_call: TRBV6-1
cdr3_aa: CASSELGLTGSSYGYTF
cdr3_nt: TGTGCCAGCAGTGAATTGGGCCTGACAGGGTCTTCGTATGGCTACACCTTC

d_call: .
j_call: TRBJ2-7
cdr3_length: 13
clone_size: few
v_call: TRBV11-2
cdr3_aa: CASSPDSPYEQYF
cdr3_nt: TGTGCCAGCAGCCCCGACAGCCCCTACGAGCAGTACTTC

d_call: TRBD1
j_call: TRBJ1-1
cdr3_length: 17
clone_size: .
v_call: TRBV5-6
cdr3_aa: CASSLARQGVMNTEAFF
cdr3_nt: TGTGCCAGCAGCTTGGCCCGACAGGGGGTTATGAACACTGAAGCTTTCTTT

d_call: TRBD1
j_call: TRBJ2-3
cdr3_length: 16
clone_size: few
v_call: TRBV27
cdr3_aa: CASMDRGLTSTDTQYF
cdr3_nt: TGTGCCAGCATGGACAGGGGGCTAACTAGCACAGATACGCAGTATTTT

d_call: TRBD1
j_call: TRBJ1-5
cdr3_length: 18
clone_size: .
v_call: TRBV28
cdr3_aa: CASSWEDRGGYSNQPQHF
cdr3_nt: TGTGCCAGCAGTTGGGAAGACAGGGGGGGATATAGCAATCAGCCCCAGCATTTT

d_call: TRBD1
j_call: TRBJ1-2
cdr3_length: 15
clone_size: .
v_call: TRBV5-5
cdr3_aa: CASSKLTGEDYGYTF
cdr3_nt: TGTGCCAGCAGCAAATTGACAGGGGAGGACTATGGCTACACCTTC

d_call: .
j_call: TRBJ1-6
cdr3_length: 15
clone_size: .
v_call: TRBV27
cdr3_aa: CASSLTGLDNSPLHF
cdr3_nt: TGTGCCAGCAGTTTGACAGGATTAGATAATTCACCCCTCCACTTT

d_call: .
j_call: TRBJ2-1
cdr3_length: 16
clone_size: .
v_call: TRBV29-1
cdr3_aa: CSLMHYGLSFGNEQFF
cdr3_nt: TGCAGCCTTATGCACTACGGGCTTAGCTTCGGCAATGAGCAGTTCTTC

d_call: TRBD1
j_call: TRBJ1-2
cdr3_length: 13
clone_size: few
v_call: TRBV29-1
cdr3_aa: CSVFQGVVYGYTF
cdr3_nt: TGCAGCGTATTCCAGGGGGTCGTCTATGGCTACACCTTC

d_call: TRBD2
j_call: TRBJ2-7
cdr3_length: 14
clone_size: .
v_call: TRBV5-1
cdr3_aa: CASSLFGGADEQYF
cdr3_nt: TGCGCCAGCAGCTTGTTCGGGGGGGCTGACGAGCAGTACTTC

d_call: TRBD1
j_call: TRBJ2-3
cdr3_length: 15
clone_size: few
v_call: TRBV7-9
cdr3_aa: CASSFRDRDTDTQYF
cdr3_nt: TGTGCCAGCAGCTTCCGGGACAGGGACACAGATACGCAGTATTTT

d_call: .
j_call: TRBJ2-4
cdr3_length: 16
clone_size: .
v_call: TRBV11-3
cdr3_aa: CASSPSGTSAKNIQYF
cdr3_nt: TGTGCCAGCAGCCCGTCCGGGACATCAGCCAAAAACATTCAGTACTTC

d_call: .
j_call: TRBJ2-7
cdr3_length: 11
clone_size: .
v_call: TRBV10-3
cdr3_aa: CATRQSYEQYF
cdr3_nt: TGTGCCACCAGACAGTCCTACGAGCAGTACTTC

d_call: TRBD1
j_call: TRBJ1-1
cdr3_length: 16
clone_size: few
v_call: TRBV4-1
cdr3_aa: CASSQPLQGMNTEAFF
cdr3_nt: TGTGCCAGCAGCCAACCTCTACAGGGGATGAACACTGAAGCTTTCTTT

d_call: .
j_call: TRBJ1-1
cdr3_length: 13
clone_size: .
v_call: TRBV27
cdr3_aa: CATSMGANTEAFF
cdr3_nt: TGTGCCACTTCAATGGGGGCGAACACTGAAGCTTTCTTT

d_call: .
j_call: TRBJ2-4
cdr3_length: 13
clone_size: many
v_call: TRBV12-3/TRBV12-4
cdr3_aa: CASSFSTKNIQYF
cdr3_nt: TGTGCCAGCAGTTTCTCCACCAAAAACATTCAGTACTTC

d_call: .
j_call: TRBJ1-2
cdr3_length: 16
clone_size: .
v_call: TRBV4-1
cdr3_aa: CASSQDRGDAGIGYTF
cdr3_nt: TGCGCCAGCAGCCAAGATCGGGGGGACGCGGGTATAGGCTACACCTTC

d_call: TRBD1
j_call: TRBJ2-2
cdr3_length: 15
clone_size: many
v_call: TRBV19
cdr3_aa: CASSSTGKLTGELFF
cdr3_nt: TGTGCCAGTAGCTCGACAGGGAAATTAACCGGGGAGCTGTTTTTT

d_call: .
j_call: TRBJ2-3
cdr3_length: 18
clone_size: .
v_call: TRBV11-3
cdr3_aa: CASSLGDWVGSNTDTQYF
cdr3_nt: TGTGCCAGCAGCTTAGGAGACTGGGTAGGCAGTAACACAGATACGCAGTATTTT

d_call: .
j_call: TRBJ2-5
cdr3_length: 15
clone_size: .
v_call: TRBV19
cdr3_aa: CASSIALAFQETQYF
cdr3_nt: TGTGCCAGTAGTATTGCACTGGCCTTCCAAGAGACCCAGTACTTC